These 23 T cell receptor beta chains were all obtained from the same sample, sequenced in a study of T cell responses to AZD1222 COVID-19 vaccine. Clones were read by immunoSEQ multiplex PCR, and TCRdb kept only the in-frame ones, dropping some. The data hold 95,000 to 150,000 clones, with roughly 87% observed a single time. The source material was peripheral blood, sampled 28 days after the second AZD1222 dose. All receptors derive from an adult who received the AZD1222 COVID-19 vaccine.

The J gene is TRBJ1-5, the V gene TRBV5-8; D remains unclear. V gave up 0 bases and J gave up 5 bases, with 0 bases separating them. The germline CDR1 and CDR2 sequences are SGHTS and YDEGEE. The CDR3 sequence is 11 residues long. The CDR3 region is CASSLDQPQHF. CDR3 DNA: TGTGCCAGCAGCTTGGATCAGCCCCAGCATTTT.

V gene TRBV27 combines with J gene TRBJ2-1; D possibly corresponds to TRBD1 (5 bases). Germline V gene data show CDR1 as MNHEY and CDR2 as SMNVEV (reference sequence). Deletions cut 3 bases from V and 2 bases from J, with 11 bases between. The CDR3 spans 15 residues. CDR3 bases: TGTGCCAGCAGTTTGAGAAGGGGCGCCTACAATGAGCAGTTCTTC. Its translation is CASSLRRGAYNEQFF.

The chain is built from TRBV7-3 and TRBJ1-6; D is ambiguous. The CDR3 contains 14 residues. Germline values: CDR1 SGHTA, CDR2 FQGTGA. Trimming took 3 bases from V and 4 from J, leaving 7 bases between them. The CDR3 DNA reads as TGTGCCAGCAGCTTTCAGCCGTATAATTCACCCCTCCACTTT. Protein: CASSFQPYNSPLHF.

The chain recombines TRBV6-5 with TRBJ1-5, with D tentatively TRBD1 (6 bases). Trimming stripped 8 bases from V and 2 bases from J, with 16 bases between. Germline V gives CDR1 MNHEY, CDR2 SVGAGI. The CDR3 runs 15 residues. The CDR3 sequence: CASWSGGGGNQPQHF. Written as DNA, the CDR3 is TGTGCCAGCTGGAGTGGGGGGGGCGGCAATCAGCCCCAGCATTTT.

This clone was detected only a few times. V gene TRBV19 combines with J gene TRBJ1-1; D is unclear. The germline V gene encodes CDR1 LNHDA and CDR2 SQIVND (reference sequence). The CDR3 extends over 15 amino acids. Trimming stripped 0 bases from V and 2 bases from J, with 10 bases between. The CDR3 sequence is CASSIDGFGNTEAFF. As DNA, the CDR3 is TGTGCCAGTAGTATAGATGGTTTCGGCAACACTGAAGCTTTCTTT. Together with reference TRBV19 and TRBJ1-1, the CDR3 gives the full variable domain: DGGITQSPKYLFRKEGQNVTLSCEQNLNHDAMYWYRQDPGQGLRLIYYSQIVNDFQKGDIAEGYSVSREKKESFPLTVTSAQKNPTAFYLCASSIDGFGNTEAFFGQGTRLTVV.

This rearrangement joins TRBV27 to TRBJ1-6, with TRBD1 identical over 10 bases. This CDR3 has 15 residues. The trim removed 4 bases at V and 6 bases at J, leaving 3 bases unmatched. CDR1 and CDR2 from the germline V gene are MNHEY and SMNVEV (reference sequence). CDR3 amino acids: CASSWGTGANSPLHF. CDR3 nucleotide sequence: TGTGCCAGCAGTTGGGGGACAGGGGCTAATTCACCCCTCCACTTT.

The CDR3 region has the DNA TGTGCCAGCAGTTCGCGAGGAGTTGAAGCTTTCTTT. Its translation is CASSSRGVEAFF. The rearrangement joins TRBV12-3 or TRBV12-4 to TRBJ1-1; D is unclear. Trimming pared 4 bases from V and 7 bases from J, leaving 10 bases between. This CDR3 region has 12 residues.

The chain recombines TRBV2 with TRBJ1-1, with 9 bases that match TRBD1. There are 14 residues in the CDR3. CDR1 is SNHLY, CDR2 FYNNEI, per germline. V shed 7 bases and J 4 bases; nucleotides not matched to a gene: 7. DNA of the CDR3: TGTGCCAGCAATGGACAGGGGTCGGGCACTGAAGCTTTCTTT. Protein: CASNGQGSGTEAFF.

The rearrangement joins TRBV10-3 to TRBJ2-2; 8 bases line up with TRBD1. The CDR3 is made up of 16 amino acids. CDR1 and CDR2 (germline): ENHRY, SYGVKD. The ends lost 2 bases at V and 1 base at J; junction bases unmatched: 3. In DNA form, the CDR3 reads TGTGCCATCAGTGAGCCGGGGACAGGGAACACCGGGGAGCTGTTTTTT. It translates to CAISEPGTGNTGELFF.

The V gene is TRBV7-9, the J gene TRBJ1-3; a possible D gene is TRBD1 (5 bases). Germline V gene lookup returns CDR1 SEHNR and CDR2 FQNEAQ (reference sequence). This CDR3 region has 14 residues. The V gene lost 3 bases and the J gene lost 1 base, with 7 bases spanning the gap. The CDR3 reads CASSLGGSGNTIYF. Here the CDR3 DNA reads TGTGCCAGCAGCTTGGGGGGGTCTGGAAACACCATATATTTT.

This chain links TRBV5-5 with TRBJ1-1; TRBD1 matches 7 bases. V lost 5 bases to trimming and J lost 4 bases; unmatched junction nucleotides: 11. In germline, CDR1 is SGHKS, CDR2 YYEKEE (reference sequence). CDR3 length equals 15 residues. The DNA of the CDR3 is TGTGCCAGCAGTCGCCCGACAGGGTCCGGCACTGAAGCTTTCTTT. As protein: CASSRPTGSGTEAFF.

This clone has a single count. The chain employs TRBV6-2 or TRBV6-3 and TRBJ2-2, with a weak D call TRBD2 (6 bases). Trimming removed 4 bases at V and 1 base at J, with 13 bases between. CDR1 is MNHEY and CDR2 is SVGEGT in the germline V gene. CDR3 length: 16 residues. CDR3 sequence (DNA): TGTGCCAGCAGTTGGGCGGGACCATTGAACACCGGGGAGCTGTTTTTT. It specifies CASSWAGPLNTGELFF.

The rearrangement uses TRBV2 and TRBJ2-3; no reliable D call. CDR1 is SNHLY, CDR2 FYNNEI, per germline. This CDR3 is built from 13 residues. V was pared by 10 bases and J by 8 bases, with 19 bases between. This CDR3 reads CATTVGSFSTQYF. Written as DNA, the CDR3 is TGTGCCACCACCGTCGGGTCTTTTAGTACGCAGTATTTT.

The chain joins TRBV4-2 to TRBJ1-2; D may be TRBD1 (6 bases). The CDR3 runs 15 residues. Trimming cost V 3 bases and J 11 bases, with 22 bases left between them. Germline assignment: CDR1 LGHNA and CDR2 YNFKEQ. The CDR3: CASSHNGEIRTDYTF. The CDR3 nucleotides are TGTGCCAGCAGCCACAACGGGGAGATACGGACAGATTACACCTTC.

V is TRBV30 and J is TRBJ1-5; 10 bases line up with TRBD1. V shed 3 bases, J shed 6 bases, and the junction held 8 bases outside the gene matches. Germline CDR1 is GTSNPN and CDR2 is SVGIG (reference sequence). This CDR3 contains 15 residues. CDR3 region: CAWSRQGAIVQPQHF. The CDR3 coding sequence is TGTGCCTGGAGCCGACAGGGGGCCATCGTTCAGCCCCAGCATTTT. Complete variable domain (other parts from reference TRBV30 and TRBJ1-5): SQTIHQWPATLVQPVGSPLSLECTVEGTSNPNLYWYRQAAGRGLQLLFYSVGIGQISSEVPQNLSASRPQDRQFILSSKKLLLSDSGFYLCAWSRQGAIVQPQHFGDGTRLSIL.

The rearrangement uses TRBV4-3 and TRBJ1-6; 7 nucleotides match TRBD1. Germline V gene lookup returns CDR1 LGHNA and CDR2 YSLEER. This CDR3 spans 18 amino acids. With V trimmed by 0 bases and J by 2 bases, 7 bases remained unmatched. DNA of the CDR3: TGCGCCAGCAGCCAAGATCCTAGAGGGGGCACCTATAATTCACCCCTCCACTTT. Translation gives CASSQDPRGGTYNSPLHF.

The chain carries TRBV5-4 and TRBJ2-1; 8 nucleotides line up with TRBD2. The CDR3 runs to 14 residues. Germline loops: CDR1 SGHNT, CDR2 YYREEE (reference sequence). J was trimmed by 5 bases and V by 4 bases; bases with no gene match: 5. CDR3 coding DNA: TGTGCCAGCAGCCCGGTAGCGGGGAACAATGAGCAGTTCTTC. This encodes CASSPVAGNNEQFF.

The CDR3 bases are TGTGCCAGCAGCTTAGGCTGGAACACTGAAGCTTTCTTT. Amino acids: CASSLGWNTEAFF. The V call is TRBV7-9, the J call TRBJ1-1; D gene ambiguous. Per germline, CDR1 SEHNR and CDR2 FQNEAQ (reference sequence). This CDR3 is 13 amino acids long. V dropped 1 base and J dropped 1 base, with 4 bases sitting between them.

V usage is TRBV28 and J usage is TRBJ2-5, with 9 bases lining up with TRBD1. CDR3 length: 16 residues. Germline CDR1 reads MDHEN; CDR2 reads SYDVKM. After removal of 5 bases from V and 4 bases from J, the junction contained 11 bases not matched to a gene. In DNA, the CDR3 is TGTGCCAGCAGTACTCGAAGACAGGGGGTTTCAGAGACCCAGTACTTC. Encoded protein: CASSTRRQGVSETQYF.

V is TRBV14 and J is TRBJ1-1; no reliable D call. CDR3 length equals 15 residues. Deletions cut 4 bases from V and 3 bases from J, with 15 bases between. CDR1 is SGHDN, CDR2 FVKESK, per germline. The CDR3 DNA sequence: TGTGCCAGCAGCCCCCAGAAGCTGGCGGACACTGAAGCTTTCTTT. This encodes CASSPQKLADTEAFF.

The rearrangement joins TRBV19 to TRBJ1-3; the D gene is possibly TRBD1 (6 bases). CDR3 length: 15 amino acids. V dropped 6 bases and J dropped 1 base, with 13 bases sitting between them. Germline lookup yields CDR1 LNHDA and CDR2 SQIVND (reference sequence). CDR3: CASSTMTGSGNTIYF. The CDR3 coding sequence is TGTGCCAGTAGCACCATGACAGGTTCTGGAAACACCATATATTTT.

The chain employs TRBV24-1 and TRBJ1-5; D remains ambiguous. The CDR3 consists of 13 residues. Trimming removed 5 bases from V and 4 bases from J, with 8 bases in between. Germline V lookup: CDR1 KGHDR, CDR2 SFDVKD. The CDR3 DNA reads TGTGCCACCAGTGGCCAGTCAAATCAGCCCCAGCATTTT. Its protein is CATSGQSNQPQHF.

This rearrangement joins TRBV19 to TRBJ1-1; TRBD1 is a possible D gene (6 bases). The CDR3 covers 14 residues. Germline V gene sequence: CDR1 LNHDA, CDR2 SQIVND (reference sequence). The V end lost 6 bases, the J end lost 1 base, and 12 bases lay between the germline ends. The CDR3 bases are TGTGCCAGTAGACCGAGGGGACAGAACACTGAAGCTTTCTTT. Translated, it gives CASRPRGQNTEAFF.